A single sample is the source of the 8 T cell receptor beta chains below, sequenced in a study of T cells after yellow fever vaccination. TCRdb passed the 5' RACE reads through MiXCR, listing each CDR3 protein once. Of around 340,000 distinct CDR3 sequences in the sample, roughly an eighth were seen once. Sequencing used CD4+ T cells sorted from PBMCs, obtained 15 days after the yellow fever booster vaccination. The source of these receptors is a man younger than 30 who received the YFV17D yellow fever vaccine.

This clonotype was observed a few times. The chain carries TRBV4-1 and TRBJ1-4; a possible D gene is TRBD1 (5 bases). The germline V gene encodes CDR1 MGHRA and CDR2 YSYEKL. The CDR3 is made up of 15 amino acids. Trimming cost V 2 bases and J 8 bases, with 15 bases left between them. The chain's CDR3 is CASSQMGGFSEKLFF. DNA of the CDR3: TGCGCCAGCAGCCAAATGGGGGGGTTTAGCGAAAAACTGTTTTTT.

This clonotype occurred many times. The rearrangement uses TRBV9 and TRBJ1-2; 7 bases match TRBD1. The CDR3 covers 15 residues. The trim removed 1 base at V and 2 bases at J, leaving 5 bases unmatched. The V gene's germline CDR1 is SGDLS and CDR2 YYNGEE. CDR3 sequence (DNA): TGTGCCAGCAGCGTAACGGGGACAGAGAACTATGGCTACACCTTC. It codes for CASSVTGTENYGYTF.

The V gene is TRBV29-1, the J gene TRBJ2-3; D might be TRBD1 (5 bases). The CDR3 spans 12 residues. V lost 4 bases, J lost 3 bases, and 8 bases lay in between. Germline CDR1 and CDR2: SQVTM and ANQGSEA. CDR3 DNA: TGCAGCGTTGCGGCAGGGACAGATACGCAGTATTTT. Its protein product is CSVAAGTDTQYF.

This clonotype was found a few times. The CDR3 spells CASSSWEGYGYTF. CDR3 nucleotides: TGTGCCAGCAGCTCCTGGGAGGGGTATGGCTACACCTTC. The chain recombines TRBV5-6 with TRBJ1-2, with D perhaps matching TRBD1 (5 bases). Germline assignment: CDR1 SGHDT and CDR2 YYEEEE. The CDR3 runs 13 residues. Trimming removed 3 bases from V and 5 bases from J, with 11 bases in between.

The sample holds a few counts of this clonotype. V usage is TRBV4-3 and J usage is TRBJ1-4; TRBD1 agrees at 9 bases. Germline loops: CDR1 LGHNA, CDR2 YSLEER. Trimming removed 2 bases from V and 10 bases from J; junction bases left unmatched: 14. CDR3 length equals 17 residues. Here the CDR3 reads CASSQLSPGQGTGKLFF. CDR3 in DNA: TGCGCCAGCAGCCAACTCAGCCCGGGACAGGGTACGGGAAAACTGTTTTTT.

The CDR3 protein is CASSQRGKVDQPQHF. In DNA form, the CDR3 reads TGTGCCAGCAGCCAACGGGGGAAGGTAGATCAGCCCCAGCATTTT. This chain joins TRBV4-2 and TRBJ1-5; D possibly corresponds to TRBD1 (5 bases). The length of the CDR3 is 15 residues. Trimming stripped 2 bases from V and 5 bases from J, with 13 bases between. Germline V lookup: CDR1 LGHNA, CDR2 YNFKEQ.

The chain uses TRBV5-1 and TRBJ2-7; possibly TRBD2 for D (6 bases). The length of the CDR3 is 16 residues. CDR1 is SGHRS and CDR2 is YFSETQ in the germline V gene. V shed 0 bases and J shed 2 bases, with 15 bases lying between them. The CDR3 spells CASSLARGGGTYEQYF. The CDR3 nucleotides read TGCGCCAGCAGCTTGGCAAGGGGAGGCGGGACCTACGAGCAGTACTTC. The full variable domain, completed using reference TRBV5-1 and TRBJ2-7, is KAGVTQTPRYLIKTRGQQVTLSCSPISGHRSVSWYQQTPGQGLQFLFEYFSETQRNKGNFPGRFSGRQFSNSRSEMNVSTLELGDSALYLCASSLARGGGTYEQYFGPGTRLTVT.

This chain joins TRBV11-2 and TRBJ2-2; D is possibly TRBD2 (7 bases). Germline assignment: CDR1 SGHAT and CDR2 FQNNGV. This CDR3 is 15 amino acids long. The ends were cut back, 2 bases at V and 5 bases at J, with 12 bases in the middle. The DNA of the CDR3 is TGTGCCAGCAGCTTATTAGGGGGAGGGACCGGGGAGCTGTTTTTT. Its protein is CASSLLGGGTGELFF.